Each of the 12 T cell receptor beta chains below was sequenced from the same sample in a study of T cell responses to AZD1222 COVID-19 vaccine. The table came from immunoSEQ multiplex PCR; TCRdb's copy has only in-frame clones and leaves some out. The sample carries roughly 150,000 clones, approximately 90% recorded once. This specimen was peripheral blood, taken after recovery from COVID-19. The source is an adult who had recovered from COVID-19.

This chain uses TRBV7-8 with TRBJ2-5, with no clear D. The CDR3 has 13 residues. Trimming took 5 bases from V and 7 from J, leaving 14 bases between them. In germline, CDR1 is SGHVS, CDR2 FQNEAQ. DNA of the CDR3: TGTGCCAGCAGCGCCCAGGAAGTGGGGACCCAGTACTTC. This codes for CASSAQEVGTQYF.

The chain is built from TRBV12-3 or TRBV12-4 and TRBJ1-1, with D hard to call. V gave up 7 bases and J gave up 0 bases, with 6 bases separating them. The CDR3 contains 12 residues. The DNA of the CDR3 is TGTGCCAGCATCCAGGTGAACACTGAAGCTTTCTTT. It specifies CASIQVNTEAFF.

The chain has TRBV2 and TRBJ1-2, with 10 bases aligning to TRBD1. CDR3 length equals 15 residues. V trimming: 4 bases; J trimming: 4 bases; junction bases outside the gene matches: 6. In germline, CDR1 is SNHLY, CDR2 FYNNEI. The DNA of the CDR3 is TGTGCCAGCAGTGTGGGACAGGGGATCGGCTATGGCTACACCTTC. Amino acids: CASSVGQGIGYGYTF.

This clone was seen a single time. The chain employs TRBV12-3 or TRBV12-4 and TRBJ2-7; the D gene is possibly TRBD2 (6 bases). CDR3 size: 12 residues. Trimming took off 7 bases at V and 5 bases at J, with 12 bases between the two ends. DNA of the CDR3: TGTGCCAGCACCCGCGGGATTGACGAGCAGTACTTC. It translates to CASTRGIDEQYF.

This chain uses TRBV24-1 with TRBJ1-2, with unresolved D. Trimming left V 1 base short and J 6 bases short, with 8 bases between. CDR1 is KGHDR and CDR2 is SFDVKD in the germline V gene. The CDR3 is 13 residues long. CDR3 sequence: CATSDFYGNGYTF. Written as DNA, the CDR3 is TGTGCCACCAGTGATTTTTATGGGAATGGCTACACCTTC.

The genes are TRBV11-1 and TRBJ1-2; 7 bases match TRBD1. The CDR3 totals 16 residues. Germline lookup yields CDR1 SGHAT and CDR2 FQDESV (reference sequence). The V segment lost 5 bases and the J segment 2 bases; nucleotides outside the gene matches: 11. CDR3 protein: CASSLSLDRPNYGYTF. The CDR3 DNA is TGTGCCAGCAGCCTGTCGCTGGACAGGCCGAACTATGGCTACACCTTC.

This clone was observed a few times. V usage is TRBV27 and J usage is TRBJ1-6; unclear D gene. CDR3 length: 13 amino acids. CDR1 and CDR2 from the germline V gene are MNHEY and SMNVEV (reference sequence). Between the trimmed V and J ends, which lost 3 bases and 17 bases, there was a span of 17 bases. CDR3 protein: CASSFSKGSAIHF. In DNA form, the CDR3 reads TGTGCCAGCAGTTTTTCGAAAGGGTCTGCGATCCACTTT.

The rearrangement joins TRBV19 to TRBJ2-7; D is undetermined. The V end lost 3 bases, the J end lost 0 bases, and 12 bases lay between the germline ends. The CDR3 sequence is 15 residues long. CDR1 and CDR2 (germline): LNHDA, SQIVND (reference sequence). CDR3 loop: CASSINGISSYEQYF. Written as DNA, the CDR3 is TGTGCCAGTAGTATCAATGGGATAAGCTCCTACGAGCAGTACTTC.

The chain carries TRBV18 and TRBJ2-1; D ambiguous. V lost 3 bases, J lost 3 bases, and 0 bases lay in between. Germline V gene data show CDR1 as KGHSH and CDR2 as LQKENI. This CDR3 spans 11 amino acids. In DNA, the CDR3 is TGTGCCAGCTCACCCTACAATGAGCAGTTCTTC. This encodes CASSPYNEQFF.

The CDR3 is CASRFQGDTEAFF. The CDR3 nucleotides are TGTGCCAGCAGGTTTCAGGGGGACACTGAAGCTTTCTTT. The genes are TRBV7-8 and TRBJ1-1; 7 bases line up with TRBD1. Unmatched junction bases numbered 4, after V lost 6 bases and J lost 3 bases. The germline gives CDR1 SGHVS, CDR2 FQNEAQ. The CDR3 extends over 13 amino acids. Filled out from reference TRBV7-8 and TRBJ1-1, the complete variable domain reads GAGVSQSPRYKVAKRGQDVALRCDPISGHVSLFWYQQALGQGPEFLTYFQNEAQLDKSGLPSDRFFAERPEGSVSTLKIQRTQQEDSAVYLCASRFQGDTEAFFGQGTRLTVV.

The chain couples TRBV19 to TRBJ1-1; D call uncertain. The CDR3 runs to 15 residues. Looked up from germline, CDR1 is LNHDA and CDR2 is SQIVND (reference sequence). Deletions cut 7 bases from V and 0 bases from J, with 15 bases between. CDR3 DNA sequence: TGTGCCAGTACCCAAGGGCCCACCATGAACACTGAAGCTTTCTTT. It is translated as CASTQGPTMNTEAFF.

The CDR3 bases are TGCAGCTCCTGGGGGGACTTATACGAGCAGTACTTC. Protein sequence: CSSWGDLYEQYF. The chain couples TRBV29-1 to TRBJ2-7; TRBD2 might be the D (6 bases). CDR1 is SQVTM, CDR2 ANQGSEA, per germline. V dropped 8 bases and J dropped 4 bases, with 15 bases sitting between them. The CDR3 has 12 amino acids.